This TCR beta chain was found in a study of T-cell memory formation after mild COVID-19 (dated by TCRdb to the early 2020s). Context from the whole study: TCR sequence clusters from the two donors were found to be largely donor specific. In a couple of donors, T-cell clones that expanded and contracted after mild COVID-19 were tracked by sequencing TCRalpha and TCRbeta repertoires over time. Two young, previously healthy adult volunteers, one female and one male, were included in the cohort.

As regards this clonotype: Its specific antigen is unknown. No quality values exist for individual bases; no much larger clone is one base distant.

Ficoll-Paque density gradient centrifugation was used to isolate PBMCs. TCRdb shows the sequencer as Illumina NovaSeq 6000. TCRalpha and TCRbeta cDNA libraries were constructed by 5'RACE with constant-segment primers, with sample barcodes and unique molecular identifiers being introduced. RNA was extracted from every sample with Trizol reagent. Libraries were amplified in two PCR steps, with a second sample barcode and Illumina TruSeq adapters added in the second step. The libraries were sequenced on an Illumina NovaSeq using 2 x 150 bp paired-end reads. As for the original processing: Demultiplexing of reads and collapsing into UMI-guided consensus sequences were performed with migec v1.2.7. Using mixcr v2.1.11, UMI consensuses were aligned to TRA and TRB V and J templates and then assembled into clonotypes. A clonotype was counted as expanded or contracted only if both edgeR and NoisET called the change significant, with noise models trained on biological replicates. For edgeR calls, a false discovery rate-adjusted p below 0.01 and a log2 fold-change threshold of 1 were applied. PCA with hierarchical clustering of max-normalized trajectories of the 1000 most abundant clonotypes was used as exploratory dynamics analysis. Separately sequenced CD4+ and CD8+ repertoires were used to assign the CD4 or CD8 phenotype of responding clones. TCRdb trimmed public reads at Q25 via fastp, called clones via MiXCR and kept in-frame beta chains. Records with the same CDR3 protein are collapsed into one entry carrying the most frequent genes and DNA. TCRdb's processing, not the study's, gives the V and J calls here. The sample has fewer than 550,000 distinct CDR3 sequences on record, roughly 20% of them singletons. About 8.8% of the sample belongs to the ten largest clones.

General conclusions and limits of the study: SARS-CoV-2 specificity of the second-wave clones peaking on day 37 was not confirmed. The detection of some responding clones in pre-infection memory suggests that pre-existing cross-reactive memory T cells joined the SARS-CoV-2 response. Contracting CD4+ clones were found mainly in CM and EM memory subsets, while CD8+ clones were enriched in EMRA. From day 15 to 85, contracting clones showed balanced CD4/CD8 phenotypes, whereas a second wave of clones that expanded from day 15 to 37 leaned towards CD4+. The study covered only two mild cases, and larger cohorts including severe cases with pre-infection samples were considered necessary.

The sequenced material came from PBMCs or a T cell subset sorted from them (not recorded which). The origin of this receptor is an adult woman who had mild COVID-19 (a few samples of this study predate the infection). The sample titles of this study are shuffled in the database, so cell type and time point are left out; the donor was told from shared clones.

The sequenced DNA: TGTGCCAGCACCCCCCGCACAGGGCCCCGCACCTACGAGCAGTACTTC. Its translation reads: CASTPRTGPRTYEQYF. Recombination connected TRBV25-1 to TRBJ2-7; TRBD1 is a possible D gene, resting on 6 matching bases. The CDR1 and CDR2 encoded by the germline V gene are MGHDK and SYGVNS. Reading from cysteine to phenylalanine, the CDR3 counts 16 amino acids. The entry retains the CDR3 DNA only, 48 bases that are in frame from base 1. V is pared back by 7 bases and J by 2 bases, with 21 bases lying between the germline termini.